The 13 T cell receptor beta chains presented below share a single source sample, sequenced in a study of STAT5B mutations in CD4+ large granular lymphocyte leukemia (dated by TCRdb to 2022 to 2024). Library generation was performed with the immunoSEQ multiplex PCR assay. The immuneACCESS repertoire file appears here via TCRdb, limited to in-frame rearrangements. These files lack a portion of the clones; in checked studies, under half of the deficit traces to unresolved V genes, and the cause of the others is not known. In all, the sample holds tens of thousands of clones, and 84% of those were seen once. 0.3% to 0.45% of the sample comes from the top ten. Specimen: CD4+ T cells from blood buffy coats. Source of these receptors: a human donor in good health.

This clone has a handful of counts. This rearrangement joins TRBV6-5 to TRBJ2-7, with D perhaps matching TRBD1 (5 bases). CDR1 and CDR2 (germline): MNHEY, SVGAGI. The V and J ends lost 8 bases and 0 bases respectively, with 14 bases between them. This CDR3 has 14 residues. The CDR3 DNA follows: TGTGCCAGCCGAAAACAGGTCAGCTCCTACGAGCAGTACTTC. Its protein is CASRKQVSSYEQYF.

The sample holds one count of this clone. This chain connects TRBV4-3 to TRBJ2-2; 12 bases fit TRBD2. The V gene end was trimmed by 0 bases and the J gene end by 8 bases; junction bases not matched to a gene: 1. This CDR3 spans 15 amino acids. CDR1 is LGHNA, CDR2 YSLEER, per germline. The CDR3 DNA reads TGCGCCAGCAGCCAAGACGGACTAGCGGGGGGGGAGCTGTTTTTT. Translating it yields CASSQDGLAGGELFF.

CDR3 DNA: TGTGCCTGGGGGGGAGCGGGGACTCACAATGAGCAGTTCTTC. Protein product: CAWGGAGTHNEQFF. The chain recombines TRBV30 with TRBJ2-1; 7 positions match TRBD2. CDR3 size: 14 residues. CDR1 GTSNPN and CDR2 SVGIG come from the germline V gene (reference sequence). J was trimmed by 5 bases and V by 5 bases; bases with no gene match: 9. Variable domain in full (rest from reference TRBV30 and TRBJ2-1): SQTIHQWPATLVQPVGSPLSLECTVEGTSNPNLYWYRQAAGRGLQLLFYSVGIGQISSEVPQNLSASRPQDRQFILSSKKLLLSDSGFYLCAWGGAGTHNEQFFGPGTRLTVL.

The rearrangement links TRBV11-2 to TRBJ1-1; D is possibly TRBD1 (6 bases). Looked up from germline, CDR1 is SGHAT and CDR2 is FQNNGV. CDR3 size: 12 residues. V lost 4 bases to trimming and J lost 10 bases, with 13 bases between them. As DNA, the CDR3 is TGTGCCAGCAGCTCGATCAGGGGTGCAGCTTTCTTT. Its protein product is CASSSIRGAAFF.

The chain links TRBV7-9 to TRBJ2-7; D is unclear. Germline V gene lookup returns CDR1 SEHNR and CDR2 FQNEAQ (reference sequence). There are 17 residues in the CDR3. The V end was cut by 4 bases, the J end by 0 bases, with 19 bases between. In DNA, the CDR3 is TGTGCCAGCAGCTCGGGCCGACTCTCGACCCACTCCTACGAGCAGTACTTC. It encodes CASSSGRLSTHSYEQYF.

The gene calls are TRBV29-1 and TRBJ1-5, with D uncertain. V lost 4 bases and J 4 bases, leaving 11 bases between the germline ends. The germline CDR1 and CDR2 sequences are SQVTM and ANQGSEA. This CDR3 region has 13 residues. The CDR3, as DNA: TGCAGCGTTGGAGGTATCCGGAATCAGCCCCAGCATTTT. Its protein is CSVGGIRNQPQHF.

V usage is TRBV11-3 and J usage is TRBJ2-7; perhaps D is TRBD1 or TRBD2 (7 bases each). V was trimmed by 5 bases and J by 7 bases, leaving 27 bases between them. Per the germline V gene, CDR1 is SGHNT and CDR2 is YENEEA. The CDR3 extends over 17 amino acids. CDR3 protein: CASSPRRGGGASEEQYF. In DNA, the CDR3 is TGTGCCAGCAGCCCGCGGAGGGGAGGGGGCGCCTCGGAGGAGCAGTACTTC.

The CDR3 DNA reads TGTGCCAGTAGCCCACAGGTTACGAACACTGAAGCTTTCTTT. It codes for CASSPQVTNTEAFF. The V gene is TRBV19, the J gene TRBJ1-1; possibly TRBD1 for D (5 bases). Germline CDR1 is LNHDA and CDR2 is SQIVND (reference sequence). V was pared by 6 bases and J by 1 base, with 12 bases between. This CDR3 contains 14 residues.

The genes are TRBV11-1 and TRBJ2-3; 9 bases align to TRBD2. The CDR3 length is 16 residues. Germline V CDR1 and CDR2: SGHAT, FQDESV (reference sequence). V shed 1 base and J 2 bases; nucleotides not matched to a gene: 4. The CDR3 DNA is TGTGCCAGCAGCTTAGTAAGCGGGGGGATCACAGATACGCAGTATTTT. As protein: CASSLVSGGITDTQYF.

This rearrangement joins TRBV19 to TRBJ1-5; TRBD1 matches at 7 bases. With 5 bases clipped from V and 7 bases from J, the junction kept 14 bases outside the gene matches. There are 16 residues in the CDR3. Germline V gene lookup returns CDR1 LNHDA and CDR2 SQIVND (reference sequence). The CDR3: CASSSIDRAYGQPQHF. Here the CDR3 DNA reads TGTGCCAGTAGTTCCATCGACAGGGCCTACGGGCAGCCCCAGCATTTT.

The chain is built from TRBV30 and TRBJ1-3; D not resolved. Per the germline V gene, CDR1 is GTSNPN and CDR2 is SVGIG (reference sequence). There are 16 residues in the CDR3. The V end lost 0 bases, the J end lost 1 base, and 13 bases lay between the germline ends. The chain's CDR3 is CAWSVSPGISGNTIYF. CDR3 coding DNA: TGTGCCTGGAGTGTCTCCCCGGGGATTTCTGGAAACACCATATATTTT.

The rearrangement uses TRBV2 and TRBJ1-5; D is unclear. The CDR3 consists of 14 residues. Trimming stripped 1 base from V and 6 bases from J, with 10 bases between. The germline CDR1 and CDR2 sequences are SNHLY and FYNNEI. This CDR3 is CASSEGASVQPQHF. In nucleotides, the CDR3 is TGTGCCAGCAGTGAAGGTGCGTCCGTTCAGCCCCAGCATTTT.

This clone was counted once. V gene TRBV19 combines with J gene TRBJ1-5, with D possibly matching TRBD1 (5 bases). Germline-derived CDR1 and CDR2 are LNHDA and SQIVND (reference sequence). This CDR3 region has 15 residues. Trimming removed 0 bases at V and 3 bases at J, with 9 bases between. Here the CDR3 reads CASSIEGQVNQPQHF. The CDR3 DNA reads TGTGCCAGTAGTATAGAGGGGCAGGTCAATCAGCCCCAGCATTTT.